This TCR beta chain came from a study of T cells after somatic rescue of genetic block. V lost 0 bases, J lost 0 bases, and 7 bases lay in between. Germline V gives CDR1 MGHRA, CDR2 YSYEKL. The CDR3 is 15 residues long. This clone occurred once. Profiled with immunoSEQ multiplex PCR; TCRdb holds only in-frame clones, not every one. In the table there are approximately 100,000 clones, more than 80% of which are singletons. The rearrangement links TRBV4-1 to TRBJ2-3; possible D gene TRBD1, 5 bases. The receptor was derived from a woman between 18 and 29 years old. Sequencing was carried out using peripheral blood mononuclear cells (PBMCs). The CDR3 DNA sequence: TGCGCCAGCAGCCAAGATCCAGGGAGCACAGATACGCAGTATTTT. This translates into CASSQDPGSTDTQYF.